This TCR beta chain was observed in a study of cytomegalovirus exposure and HLA in healthy donors. Study-wide results and limits: With later analysis, a missense DCLRE1C variant became linked to TCR beta V- and J-gene trimming. Presence/absence analyses treated sequencing depth as roughly uniform across donors. Cytomegalovirus-associated status was assigned to 150 or so TCR beta chains.

The PCR contained 60 Vbeta and 13 Jbeta primers. Some clones are missing from TCRdb's copy, which holds only in-frame ones; the method was immunoSEQ multiplex PCR. Here the sample spans 70,000 to 95,000 clones, around two thirds being singletons. Comment on this clone: Antigen: not known. At one of its ends the junction is not consistent with the germline gene, which may arise from a read error.

There are 16 residues in the CDR3. Germline V lookup: CDR1 SEHNR, CDR2 FQNEAQ (reference sequence). This sequence joins TRBV7-9 and TRBJ1-6, with 10 positions matching TRBD1. Sequencing used PBMCs. This TCR was sampled from a woman under 40 in good health and CMV-seropositive. CDR3 in amino acids: CSSSLGTGTGVSPLHF. CDR3 DNA: TGTTCCAGCAGCTTAGGAACCGGGACAGGGGTTTCACCCCTCCACTTT. The full variable domain, completed using reference TRBV7-9 and TRBJ1-6, is DTGVSQNPRHKITKRGQNVTFRCDPISEHNRLYWYRQTLGQGPEFLTYFQNEAQLEKSRLLSDRFSAERPKGSFSTLEIQRTEQGDSAMYLCSSSLGTGTGVSPLHFGNGTRLTVT.